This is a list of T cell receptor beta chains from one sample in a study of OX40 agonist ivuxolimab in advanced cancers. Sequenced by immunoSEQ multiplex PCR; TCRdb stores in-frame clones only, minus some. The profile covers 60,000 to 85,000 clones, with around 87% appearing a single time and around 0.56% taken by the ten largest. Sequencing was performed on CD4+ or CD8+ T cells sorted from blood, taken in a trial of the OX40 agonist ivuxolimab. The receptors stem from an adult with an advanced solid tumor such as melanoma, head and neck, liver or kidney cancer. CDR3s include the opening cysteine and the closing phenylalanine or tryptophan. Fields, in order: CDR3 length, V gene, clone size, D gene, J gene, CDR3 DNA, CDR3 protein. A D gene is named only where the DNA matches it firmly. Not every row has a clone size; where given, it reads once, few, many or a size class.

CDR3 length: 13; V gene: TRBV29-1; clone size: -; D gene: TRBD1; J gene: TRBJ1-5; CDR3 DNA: TGCAGCGTTGGCGTACAGGGGTCTCAGCCCCAGCATTTT; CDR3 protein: CSVGVQGSQPQHF
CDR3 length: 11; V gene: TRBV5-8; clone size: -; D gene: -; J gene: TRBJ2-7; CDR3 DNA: TGTGCCAGCAGCTTGATATCGGAGCAGTACTTC; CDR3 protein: CASSLISEQYF
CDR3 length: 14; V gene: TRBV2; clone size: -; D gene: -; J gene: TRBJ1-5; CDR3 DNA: TGTGCCAGCAGTTGGGGTTTCGAGAATCAGCCCCAGCATTTT; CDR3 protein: CASSWGFENQPQHF
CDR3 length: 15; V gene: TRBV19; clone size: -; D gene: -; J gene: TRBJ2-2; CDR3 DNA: TGTGCCAGTAGTATAGTGGGTTCTAGCCACGGGGAGCTGTTTTTT; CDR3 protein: CASSIVGSSHGELFF
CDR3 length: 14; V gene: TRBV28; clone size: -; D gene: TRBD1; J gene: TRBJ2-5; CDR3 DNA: TGTGCCAGCAGCACAGGGGGCACCCAAGAGACCCAGTACTTC; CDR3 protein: CASSTGGTQETQYF
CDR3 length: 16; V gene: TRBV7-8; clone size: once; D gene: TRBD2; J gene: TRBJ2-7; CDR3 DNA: TGTGCCAGCAGCATGAACCTAGCGGGGGACTCCTACGAGCAGTACTTC; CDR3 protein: CASSMNLAGDSYEQYF
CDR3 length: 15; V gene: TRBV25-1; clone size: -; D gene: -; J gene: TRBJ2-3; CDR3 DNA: TGTGCCAGCAGTGAATGGCGGGGACCCACAGATACGCAGTATTTT; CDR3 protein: CASSEWRGPTDTQYF
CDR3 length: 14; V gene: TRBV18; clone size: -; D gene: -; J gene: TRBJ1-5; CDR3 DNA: TGTGCCAGCTCACCTGGGCAGCTCAATCAGCCCCAGCATTTT; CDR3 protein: CASSPGQLNQPQHF
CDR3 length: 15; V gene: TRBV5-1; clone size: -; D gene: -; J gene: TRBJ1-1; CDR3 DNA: TGCGCCAGCAGCTCCGGCGGCAGGGAGAACACTGAAGCTTTCTTT; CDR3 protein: CASSSGGRENTEAFF
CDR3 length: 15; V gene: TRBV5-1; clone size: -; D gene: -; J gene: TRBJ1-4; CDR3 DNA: TGCGCCAGCAGCTTGGCCCAACAGGTTAATGAAAAACTGTTTTTT; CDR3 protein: CASSLAQQVNEKLFF
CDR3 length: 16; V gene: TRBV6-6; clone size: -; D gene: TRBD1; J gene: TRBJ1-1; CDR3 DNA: TGTGCCAGCAGTTACCCCGGGGCAGGGGGCGTTAGGGAAGCTTTCTTT; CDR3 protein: CASSYPGAGGVREAFF
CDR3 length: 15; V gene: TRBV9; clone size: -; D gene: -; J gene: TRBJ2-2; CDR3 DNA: TGTGCCAGCAGCGTAGGGGGGGTCAGCACCGGGGAGCTGTTTTTT; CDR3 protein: CASSVGGVSTGELFF
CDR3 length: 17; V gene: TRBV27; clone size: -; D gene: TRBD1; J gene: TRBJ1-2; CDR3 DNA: TGTGCCAACACTCCTCACCCGACAGGGATCCTCCTAGGAGGCTACACCTTC; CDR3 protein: CANTPHPTGILLGGYTF
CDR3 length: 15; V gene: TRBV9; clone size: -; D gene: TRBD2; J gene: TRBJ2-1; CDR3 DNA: TGTGCCAGCAGACCTACTAGCGGGGGGTACAATGAGCAGTTCTTC; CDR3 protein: CASRPTSGGYNEQFF
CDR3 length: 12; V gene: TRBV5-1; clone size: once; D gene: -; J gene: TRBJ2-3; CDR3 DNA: TGCGCCAGCAGTCGGGACACAGATACGCAGTATTTT; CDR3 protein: CASSRDTDTQYF
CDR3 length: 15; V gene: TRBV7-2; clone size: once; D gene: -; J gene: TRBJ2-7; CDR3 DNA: TGTGCCAGCAGCGTACGGGGGGCCCGATCCTACGAGCAGTACTTC; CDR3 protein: CASSVRGARSYEQYF
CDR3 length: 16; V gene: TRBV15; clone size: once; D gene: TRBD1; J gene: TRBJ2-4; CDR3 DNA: TGTGCCACCAGCAGGGACAGGGGAGGTGGCAAAAACATTCAGTACTTC; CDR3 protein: CATSRDRGGGKNIQYF
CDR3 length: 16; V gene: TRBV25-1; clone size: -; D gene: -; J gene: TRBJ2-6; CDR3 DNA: TGTGCCAGCAGTGAGGTCCGCAGCTCTGGGGCCAACGTCCTGACTTTC; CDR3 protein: CASSEVRSSGANVLTF
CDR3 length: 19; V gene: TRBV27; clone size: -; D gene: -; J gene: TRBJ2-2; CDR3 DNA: TGTGCCAGCAGTTTAATCATAGGGGTCGGGGGCGCAGACACCGGGGAGCTGTTTTTT; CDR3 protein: CASSLIIGVGGADTGELFF
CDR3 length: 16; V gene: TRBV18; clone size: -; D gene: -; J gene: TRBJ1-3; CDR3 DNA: TGTGCCAGCTCACCCCGGGGAGGGGACCATGGAAACACCATATATTTT; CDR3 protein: CASSPRGGDHGNTIYF
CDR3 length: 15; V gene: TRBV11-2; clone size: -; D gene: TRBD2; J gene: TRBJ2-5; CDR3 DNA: TGTGCCAGCAGCTTGGGTAGCGGGGTACTGGAGACCCAGTACTTC; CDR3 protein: CASSLGSGVLETQYF
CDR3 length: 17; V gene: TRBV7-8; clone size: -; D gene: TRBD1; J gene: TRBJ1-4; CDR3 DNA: TGTGCCACCACACCCGGGAACAGGGGAGGACCTAATGAAAAACTGTTTTTT; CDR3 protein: CATTPGNRGGPNEKLFF
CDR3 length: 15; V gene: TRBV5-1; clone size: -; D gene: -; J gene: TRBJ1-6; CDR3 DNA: TGCGCCAGCAGCTTGGCTGGGTCCTATAATTCACCCCTCCACTTT; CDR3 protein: CASSLAGSYNSPLHF
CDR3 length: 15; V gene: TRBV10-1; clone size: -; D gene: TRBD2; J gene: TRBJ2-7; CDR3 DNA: TGCGCCAGCAGTCCCAGGACTAGTCGAAGCTACGAGCAGTACTTC; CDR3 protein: CASSPRTSRSYEQYF
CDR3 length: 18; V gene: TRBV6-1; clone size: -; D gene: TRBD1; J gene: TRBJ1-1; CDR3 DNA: TGTGCCAGCAGTGAAGCAGGCAGGGGGCCGAGGGGGAACACTGAAGCTTTCTTT; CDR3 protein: CASSEAGRGPRGNTEAFF
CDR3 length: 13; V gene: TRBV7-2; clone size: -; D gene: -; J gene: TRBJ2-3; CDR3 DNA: TGTGCCAGCACACGGGGCATCACAGATACGCAGTATTTT; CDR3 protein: CASTRGITDTQYF
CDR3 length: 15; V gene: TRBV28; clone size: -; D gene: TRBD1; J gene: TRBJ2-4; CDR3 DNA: TGTGCCAGCTCCTTCTTACAGGGGAAATCAGACATTCAGTACTTC; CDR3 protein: CASSFLQGKSDIQYF
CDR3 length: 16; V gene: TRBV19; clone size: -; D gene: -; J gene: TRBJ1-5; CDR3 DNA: TGTGCCAGTAAAGGAGGGGGACGGAGGCTCAATCAGCCCCAGCATTTT; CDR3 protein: CASKGGGRRLNQPQHF
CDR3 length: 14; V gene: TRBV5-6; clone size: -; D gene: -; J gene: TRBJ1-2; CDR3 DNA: TGTGCCAGCAGCTTGGCGGGGGTCGGATATGGCTACACCTTC; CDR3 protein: CASSLAGVGYGYTF
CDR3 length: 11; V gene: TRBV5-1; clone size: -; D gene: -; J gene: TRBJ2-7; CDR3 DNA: TGCGCCAGCAGTATGGGGAACGAGCAGTACTTC; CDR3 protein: CASSMGNEQYF
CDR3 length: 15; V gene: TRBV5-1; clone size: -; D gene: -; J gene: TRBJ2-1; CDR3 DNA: TGCGCCAGCAGCTTCGCGGGCAACTCCTACAATGAGCAGTTCTTC; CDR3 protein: CASSFAGNSYNEQFF
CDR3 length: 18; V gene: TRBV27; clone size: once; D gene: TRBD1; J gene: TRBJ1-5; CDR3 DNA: TGTGCCAGCAGTGAGACAGGGGGCTCTTTCTATAGCAATCAGCCCCAGCATTTT; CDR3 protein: CASSETGGSFYSNQPQHF
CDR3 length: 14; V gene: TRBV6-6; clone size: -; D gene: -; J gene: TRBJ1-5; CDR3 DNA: TGTGCCAGCAGCCGCGGTGGGACGGGTCGGCCCCAGCATTTT; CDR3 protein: CASSRGGTGRPQHF
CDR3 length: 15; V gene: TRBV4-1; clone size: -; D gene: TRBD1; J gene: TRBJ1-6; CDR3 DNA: TGCGCCAGCAGCGTTACAGGGGGTCCAAATTCACCCCTCCACTTT; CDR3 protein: CASSVTGGPNSPLHF
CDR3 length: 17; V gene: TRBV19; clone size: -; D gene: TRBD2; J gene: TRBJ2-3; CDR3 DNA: TGTGCCAGTAGTACCTCTCCTAGCGGGAGGGGCACAGATACGCAGTATTTT; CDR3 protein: CASSTSPSGRGTDTQYF
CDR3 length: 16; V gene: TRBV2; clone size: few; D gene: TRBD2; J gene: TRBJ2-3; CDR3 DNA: TGTGCCAGCAGTCACTCTAGCGGGGGGGCCTCAGATACGCAGTATTTT; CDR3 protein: CASSHSSGGASDTQYF
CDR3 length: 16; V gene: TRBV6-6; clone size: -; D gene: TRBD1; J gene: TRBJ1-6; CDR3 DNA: TGTGCCAGCAGTCCGGACAGGCGCCAGATCAATTCACCCCTCCACTTT; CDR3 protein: CASSPDRRQINSPLHF
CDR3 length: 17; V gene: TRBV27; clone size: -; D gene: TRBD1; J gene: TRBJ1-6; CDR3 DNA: TGTGCCAGCAGTTCGGCAGGGGGCGCACCCTATAATTCACCCCTCCACTTT; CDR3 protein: CASSSAGGAPYNSPLHF
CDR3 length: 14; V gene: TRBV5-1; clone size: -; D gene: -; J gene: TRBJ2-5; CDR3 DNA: TGCGCCAGCAGCTTGGCCTCTCAGGAGGGGACCCAGTACTTC; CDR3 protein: CASSLASQEGTQYF
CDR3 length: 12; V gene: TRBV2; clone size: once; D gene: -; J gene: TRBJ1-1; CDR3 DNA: TGTGCCAGCATGGCCCCGAACACTGAAGCTTTCTTT; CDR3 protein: CASMAPNTEAFF
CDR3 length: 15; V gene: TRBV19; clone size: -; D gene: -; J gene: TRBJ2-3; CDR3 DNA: TGTGCCAGTAGTCCGAGGTTGGGGGGCACAGATACGCAGTATTTT; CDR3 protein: CASSPRLGGTDTQYF